These 28 T cell receptor beta chains originate from one sample sequenced in a study of blood T cells in healthy people across ages. Primed by a sample-barcoded 5' primer and a J-beta primer mix, a second PCR proceeded for 7 to 11 cycles. TCRdb redid the calling of the 5' RACE reads with MiXCR, one entry per CDR3 protein. Of more than 550,000 distinct CDR3 sequences in the sample, about a fifth were seen once. Material for sequencing was blood. Receptors originate from a man aged 70 or older in good health.

Comment on this clonotype: A junction end diverges from the germline sequence, so it may reflect a read error. The CDR3 region is CASSLAGRATNEKLFF. CDR3 nucleotide sequence: TGCGCCAGTAGCTTGGCCGGGAGGGCAACTAATGAAAAACTGTTTTTT. The chain employs TRBV5-1 and TRBJ1-4; D is uncertain. The CDR3 is 16 amino acids. Germline V CDR1 and CDR2: SGHRS, YFSETQ. Drawing the rest from reference TRBV5-1 and TRBJ1-4, the complete variable domain is KAGVTQTPRYLIKTRGQQVTLSCSPISGHRSVSWYQQTPGQGLQFLFEYFSETQRNKGNFPGRFSGRQFSNSRSEMNVSTLELGDSALYLCASSLAGRATNEKLFFGSGTQLSVL.

This clonotype appeared a few times. The chain recombines TRBV5-1 with TRBJ1-2, with 7 bases aligning to TRBD1. Trimming removed 4 bases from V and 6 bases from J; junction bases left unmatched: 3. CDR3 size: 12 residues. The V gene's germline CDR1 is SGHRS and CDR2 YFSETQ. This CDR3 is CASSHRGDGYTF. The CDR3, as DNA: TGCGCCAGCAGCCACAGGGGTGATGGCTACACCTTC.

The V gene is TRBV7-8, the J gene TRBJ2-5; TRBD1 agrees at 11 bases. V was pared by 5 bases and J by 3 bases, with 14 bases of the junction left unmatched. The CDR3 consists of 18 residues. Germline V gene sequence: CDR1 SGHVS, CDR2 FQNEAQ. Written as DNA, the CDR3 is TGTGCCAGCAGCCTCCCCCGGACAGGGGGCTTGCGCGAAGAGACCCAGTACTTC. Translating gives CASSLPRTGGLREETQYF.

This clonotype was seen at least ten times. One end of the junction does not line up with germline, which may come from a read error. The J gene is TRBJ1-1, the V gene TRBV2; D possibly corresponds to TRBD1 (5 bases). CDR1 SNHLY and CDR2 FYNNEI come from the germline V gene. This CDR3 spans 16 amino acids. CDR3: CASISWGVGSSTEAFF. CDR3 nucleotides: TGTGCTAGCATATCTTGGGGGGTCGGTTCAAGTACTGAAGCTTTCTTT. The variable domain in full, with the rest retrieved from reference TRBV2 and TRBJ1-1, is EPEVTQTPSHQVTQMGQEVILRCVPISNHLYFYWYRQILGQKVEFLVSFYNNEISEKSEIFDDQFSVERPDGSNFTLKIRSTKLEDSAMYFCASISWGVGSSTEAFFGQGTRLTVV.

This clonotype appeared a few times. This chain links TRBV18 with TRBJ2-5; 7 nucleotides align to TRBD2. V dropped 0 bases and J dropped 2; count of bases not matched to a gene: 3. The CDR3 spans 15 residues. Germline CDR1 KGHSH, CDR2 LQKENI. The CDR3 DNA reads TGTGCCAGCTCACCACCGGCTAGCGGTCAAGAGACCCAGTACTTC. As protein: CASSPPASGQETQYF.

Concerning this clonotype: A read error may account for a junction end that differs from germline. The chain combines TRBV6-5 with TRBJ1-4; D is possibly TRBD1 (5 bases). The CDR3 consists of 14 residues. From germline, CDR1 is MNHEY and CDR2 SVGAGI. The DNA of the CDR3 is TGTGCCAGCACCAAGGGACCGCGTTATGAAAGACTGTTTTTT. Translated, it gives CASTKGPRYERLFF.

J is TRBJ1-1 and V is TRBV7-2; a weak D match, TRBD1 (5 bases). Germline-derived CDR1 and CDR2 are SGHTA and FQGNSA. With 7 bases removed from V and 4 bases from J, the gap between germline ends came to 13 bases. The CDR3 length is 13 residues. The CDR3 region is CASTRVGGTEAFF. The CDR3, as DNA: TGTGCCAGCACCAGGGTGGGAGGCACTGAAGCTTTCTTT.

The V call is TRBV20-1, the J call TRBJ1-2; no clear D. V was clipped by 5 bases and J by 8 bases, with 15 bases between them. From germline, CDR1 is DFQATT and CDR2 SNEGSKA (reference sequence). CDR3 length: 12 residues. The CDR3 reads CSAGTGNAGYTF. The CDR3 nucleotides are TGCAGTGCTGGAACTGGGAACGCGGGCTACACCTTC.

The chain combines TRBV9 with TRBJ2-1, with D maybe TRBD2 (5 bases). CDR3 size: 15 residues. V was cut by 7 bases and J by 0 bases, with 14 bases left in between. The germline gives CDR1 SGDLS, CDR2 YYNGEE. CDR3 residues: CASGGIGSSYNEQFF. Here the CDR3 DNA reads TGTGCCAGCGGAGGAATTGGGAGCTCCTACAATGAGCAGTTCTTC.

There are many counts of this clonotype. The genes are TRBV7-8 and TRBJ2-2, with no clear D. CDR3 length: 11 residues. V dropped 6 bases and J dropped 4 bases, with 3 bases sitting between them. Germline CDR1 SGHVS, CDR2 FQNEAQ. CDR3 region: CASSSTGELFF. CDR3 DNA sequence: TGTGCCAGCAGTTCCACCGGGGAGCTGTTTTTT.

The chain joins TRBV5-1 to TRBJ2-4; TRBD1 matches 11 bases. This CDR3 is built from 16 residues. J lost 5 bases, V lost 3 bases, and 7 bases had no gene match. Germline loops: CDR1 SGHRS, CDR2 YFSETQ. CDR3 DNA: TGCGCCAGCAGCTCCCGGGGGGGACAGGGGGAAAACATTCAGTACTTC. It codes for CASSSRGGQGENIQYF.

Many counts were recorded for this clonotype. The V gene is TRBV2, the J gene TRBJ2-3, with D hard to call. The CDR3 sequence is 14 residues long. CDR1 is SNHLY, CDR2 FYNNEI, per germline. V was trimmed by 5 bases and J by 1 base, leaving 10 bases between them. CDR3 sequence reads: CASSPSLRTDTQYF. CDR3 coding DNA: TGTGCCAGCAGTCCTTCACTACGCACAGATACGCAGTATTTT. The full variable domain, in which reference TRBV2 and TRBJ2-3 provide the parts outside the CDR3, is EPEVTQTPSHQVTQMGQEVILRCVPISNHLYFYWYRQILGQKVEFLVSFYNNEISEKSEIFDDQFSVERPDGSNFTLKIRSTKLEDSAMYFCASSPSLRTDTQYFGPGTRLTVL.

This clonotype was picked up a small number of times. The V gene is TRBV5-5, the J gene TRBJ2-3; 8 nucleotides align to TRBD2. Trimming took 1 base from V and 5 from J; bases not matched to a gene: 6. Germline V gene data show CDR1 as SGHKS and CDR2 as YYEKEE (reference sequence). CDR3 length equals 15 residues. The CDR3: CASSLFIAGRDTQYF. The CDR3 DNA reads TGTGCCAGCAGCTTGTTTATAGCGGGGCGAGATACGCAGTATTTT. The whole variable domain, remainder taken from reference TRBV5-5 and TRBJ2-3, is DAGVTQSPTHLIKTRGQQVTLRCSPISGHKSVSWYQQVLGQGPQFIFQYYEKEERGRGNFPDRFSARQFPNYSSELNVNALLLGDSALYLCASSLFIAGRDTQYFGPGTRLTVL.

This clonotype was seen more than once but under ten times. The chain recombines TRBV7-8 with TRBJ1-5; unclear D gene. Germline V gene sequence: CDR1 SGHVS, CDR2 FQNEAQ. The CDR3 is 14 residues long. Trimming left V 5 bases short and J 5 bases short, with 13 bases between. CDR3 sequence (DNA): TGTGCCAGCAGCCCGTTCCGAGGGCATCAGCCCCAGCATTTT. As protein: CASSPFRGHQPQHF.

This chain links TRBV7-8 with TRBJ2-2; TRBD2 matches at 12 bases. The CDR3 length is 16 residues. V dropped 0 bases and J dropped 10; count of bases not matched to a gene: 6. Per the germline V gene, CDR1 is SGHVS and CDR2 is FQNEAQ. The CDR3 is CASSLAPSGRAAELFF. The CDR3 DNA sequence: TGTGCCAGCAGCTTAGCTCCTAGCGGGAGGGCCGCGGAGCTGTTTTTT.

This clonotype was recorded at least ten times. The CDR3 protein is CSARLAVYEQFF. CDR3 in DNA: TGCAGTGCTAGACTAGCAGTGTATGAGCAGTTCTTC. The rearrangement joins TRBV20-1 to TRBJ2-1, with a weak D call TRBD2 (5 bases). The CDR3 loop spans 12 amino acids. V was clipped by 2 bases and J by 8 bases, with 10 bases between them. Looked up from germline, CDR1 is DFQATT and CDR2 is SNEGSKA (reference sequence).

This rearrangement joins TRBV7-8 to TRBJ2-3, with TRBD2 matching over 13 bases. CDR1 and CDR2 (germline): SGHVS, FQNEAQ. CDR3 length equals 16 residues. The V and J ends lost 4 bases and 4 bases, in that order; junction bases with no gene match: 5. CDR3 residues: CASSSRTSGRSDTQYF. CDR3 nucleotides: TGTGCCAGCAGCTCGAGGACTAGCGGGAGATCAGATACGCAGTATTTT. The full variable domain, rest sourced from reference TRBV7-8 and TRBJ2-3, is GAGVSQSPRYKVAKRGQDVALRCDPISGHVSLFWYQQALGQGPEFLTYFQNEAQLDKSGLPSDRFFAERPEGSVSTLKIQRTQQEDSAVYLCASSSRTSGRSDTQYFGPGTRLTVL.

In this sample, this clonotype turned up a few times. The rearrangement links TRBV5-1 to TRBJ2-1, with 10 bases lining up with TRBD1. Per germline, CDR1 SGHRS and CDR2 YFSETQ. Trimming at V came to 2 bases and at J to 8 bases, leaving 7 bases not matched to a gene. The CDR3 length is 15 residues. The CDR3 loop reads CASSLGGQGFDEQFF. CDR3 nucleotide sequence: TGCGCCAGCAGCTTAGGGGGACAGGGGTTTGATGAGCAGTTCTTC.

The chain couples TRBV5-6 to TRBJ2-1; weak D call: TRBD2 (6 bases). The germline V gene encodes CDR1 SGHDT and CDR2 YYEEEE. The CDR3 has 16 residues. Trimming shortened V by 4 bases and J by 0 bases, and 14 bases separated the two germline ends. In nucleotides, the CDR3 is TGTGCCAGCAGCCTCCTCGACGGGGGCTCCTACAATGAGCAGTTCTTC. The encoded protein is CASSLLDGGSYNEQFF. The full variable domain, completed using reference TRBV5-6 and TRBJ2-1, is DAGVTQSPTHLIKTRGQQVTLRCSPKSGHDTVSWYQQALGQGPQFIFQYYEEEERQRGNFPDRFSGHQFPNYSSELNVNALLLGDSALYLCASSLLDGGSYNEQFFGPGTRLTVL.

The genes are TRBV6-6 and TRBJ1-4; 7 bases fit TRBD1. The V and J ends lost 2 bases and 4 bases, in that order; junction bases with no gene match: 4. Germline loops: CDR1 MNHNY, CDR2 SVGAGI (reference sequence). CDR3 size: 15 residues. The CDR3 region has the DNA TGTGCCAGCAGTTACCCCGGGACAGATAATGAAAAACTGTTTTTT. This codes for CASSYPGTDNEKLFF.

This clonotype turned up a few times. The chain uses TRBV5-1 and TRBJ2-3; no definite D call. The CDR3 loop spans 16 amino acids. In germline, CDR1 is SGHRS, CDR2 YFSETQ. V was clipped by 1 base and J by 4 bases, with 16 bases between them. The CDR3 loop reads CASSLPRSPRPDTQYF. The CDR3 DNA reads as TGCGCCAGCAGCTTGCCGCGGAGCCCTCGACCAGATACGCAGTATTTT.

This clonotype was found a few times. V gene TRBV6-1 combines with J gene TRBJ2-3, with D possibly matching TRBD2 (5 bases). CDR3 length: 16 amino acids. CDR1 is MNHNS and CDR2 is SASEGT in the germline V gene. The germline V and J ends were trimmed by 6 bases and 2 bases, with 18 bases remaining between them. The CDR3 region is CASSFLSGTNTDTQYF. The CDR3 region has the DNA TGTGCCAGCAGCTTCCTCTCGGGAACCAACACAGATACGCAGTATTTT.

This clonotype was picked up a small number of times. The J gene is TRBJ2-7, the V gene TRBV11-2, with a possible D match to TRBD2 (6 bases). V was clipped by 4 bases and J by 5 bases, with 12 bases between them. The CDR3 covers 13 residues. CDR1 is SGHAT and CDR2 is FQNNGV in the germline V gene. Written as DNA, the CDR3 is TGTGCCAGCAGCTACCTAGCGCTCGACGAGCAGTACTTC. The encoded protein is CASSYLALDEQYF.

The gene calls are TRBV7-2 and TRBJ2-3, with 12 bases lining up with TRBD2. CDR3 length: 16 amino acids. Trimming at V came to 3 bases and at J to 6 bases, leaving 7 bases not matched to a gene. Germline CDR1 SGHTA, CDR2 FQGNSA. This CDR3 reads CASSFRLAGAGDTQYF. In DNA, the CDR3 is TGTGCCAGCAGCTTCCGACTAGCGGGGGCCGGGGATACGCAGTATTTT.

The chain carries TRBV20-1 and TRBJ2-7; 10 bases match TRBD2. The trim removed 5 bases at V and 2 bases at J, leaving 15 bases unmatched. Germline CDR1 DFQATT, CDR2 SNEGSKA (reference sequence). This CDR3 has 17 residues. Written as DNA, the CDR3 is TGCAGTGCTTCCCCCGGACTAGCGGAGGGGAAAACCTACGAGCAGTACGTC. Translating it yields CSASPGLAEGKTYEQYV.

This clonotype was counted between two and nine times. This chain connects TRBV20-1 to TRBJ2-1, with 9 nucleotides matching TRBD2. The CDR3 runs 15 residues. V gave up 8 bases and J gave up 6 bases; unmatched junction bases: 14. From germline, CDR1 is DFQATT and CDR2 SNEGSKA (reference sequence). The CDR3 DNA reads TGCAGTCCCCAACGAGGCGGGGGGGCCTCCAATGAGCAGTTCTTC. Translating it yields CSPQRGGGASNEQFF.

The rearrangement links TRBV20-1 to TRBJ2-5, with TRBD2 identical over 9 bases. CDR3 length: 15 amino acids. The germline V gene has CDR1 DFQATT and CDR2 SNEGSKA (reference sequence). V lost 2 bases and J lost 0; bases outside the gene matches: 4. This CDR3 is CSARPTSGDQETQYF. The DNA of the CDR3 is TGCAGTGCTAGACCGACTAGCGGAGACCAAGAGACCCAGTACTTC.

A few counts support this clonotype. The rearrangement links TRBV10-3 to TRBJ2-4; TRBD2 aligns across 10 bases. Germline V CDR1 and CDR2: ENHRY, SYGVKD. The CDR3 covers 14 residues. The junction had 2 bases not matched to a gene; V was cut back by 3 bases and J by 6 bases. In DNA, the CDR3 is TGTGCCATCAGTGAAGCGGGGGGGCCAAACATTCAGTACTTC. Its protein is CAISEAGGPNIQYF.